The source of this T cell receptor beta chain is a study of chemoradiotherapy in HPV16-positive cancers (dated by TCRdb to between 2021 and 2022). Looking at the study overall: Candidate HPV-specific T-cell clones and common TCR motifs were defined through functional T-cell assays on cells from a couple of HPV16-positive patients. The study asked whether T-cell immunity against the HPV oncoproteins E6 and E7 changes during chemoradiotherapy and whether it affects survival. TCR repertoires from over 75 patients with HPV-related cancers were then used to track the candidate HPV-specific TCRs and motifs. On the study overall, not on this receptor specifically: Expansion of candidate HPV-specific clones and E7-related TCR motifs was observed in the tumor microenvironment during treatment, whereas no such expansion was observed for non-HPV-specific T cells. In HPV16-positive patients, expansion of HPV-responsive T cells during chemoradiotherapy was found to be associated with improved recurrence-free survival. The functional definition of HPV-specific T cells came from only a couple of HPV16-positive patients, and the survival association was reported for HPV16-positive patients.

Library prep was done by the immunoSEQ multiplex PCR assay. The source is immuneACCESS, and TCRdb retained only in-frame sequences with V and J called. Part of the clones is not carried over; for the studies checked, unresolved V genes explain less than half of this, and the remainder is unexplained. The sample table lists tens of thousands of clones, about nine tenths of them with a count of one. About a sixth of the sample goes to the ten largest clones. The germline V end is reduced by 4 bases and the J end by 4 bases; junction bases left unmatched: 4. The CDR3 measures 13 amino acids from cysteine to phenylalanine. The retained sequence is limited to the CDR3, 39 bases, with the frame set at the first base. CDR1 and CDR2 were assigned from the germline V gene as SGHRS and YFSETQ. With respect to this clone: Its antigen is still unknown. No per-base quality is available; no much larger clone lies one base away.

Because repertoires were sampled repeatedly during chemoradiotherapy, clonal expansion in the tumor microenvironment could be followed. This chain is built from TRBV5-1 and TRBJ1-1, and 7 junctional nucleotides match TRBD1. The sequenced sample was blood, obtained from a patient who underwent chemoradiotherapy. This clonotype was obtained from a human donor with HPV-associated anogenital cancer. The CDR3 protein is CASSIRGGTEAFF. The DNA sequence is given as TGCGCCAGCAGCATCAGGGGGGGCACTGAAGCTTTCTTT.